Listed below are T cell receptor beta chains from one sample, sequenced in a study. TCRdb re-called the 5' RACE reads through MiXCR, storing one row per CDR3 protein. The sample yields about 64,000 distinct CDR3 sequences, 22% seen once. The sequenced sample consisted of memory CD4+ T cells sorted from a lymph node. The receptors come from a female donor with breast cancer. Each CDR3 is given with its conserved first and last residue. D genes are given only for firm matches. Clone size is not always given. Where it is, it says once, few, many or a class for expanded clones.

J,size,V,D,DNA,CDR3
TRBJ2-1,few,TRBV29-1,.,TGCAGCGTTTCGGGACTTCGGAATGAGCAGTTCTTC,CSVSGLRNEQFF
TRBJ1-2,many,TRBV21-1,.,TGTGCCAGCAGCACGTTGGGACAGCTCCATGGCTACACCTTC,CASSTLGQLHGYTF
TRBJ2-7,.,TRBV11-2,.,TGTGCCAGCAGCTTAACGGGGACACTATCCTACGAGCAGTACTTC,CASSLTGTLSYEQYF
TRBJ1-5,.,TRBV20-1,.,TGCAGTGCTAGAGATCGAGTCCGGGGGGGCAATCAGCCCCAGCATTTT,CSARDRVRGGNQPQHF
TRBJ2-1,few,TRBV5-1,TRBD1,TGCGCCAGCACGGGGACAGGACCCCTCAATGAGCAGTTCTTC,CASTGTGPLNEQFF
TRBJ1-1,many,TRBV20-1,.,TGCAGTGCCCCGAGGGGGAACACTGAAGCTTTCTTT,CSAPRGNTEAFF
TRBJ2-7,.,TRBV7-2,.,TGTGCCAGCAGCTTAGTATTAGTGGGAGACGGCGAGCAGTACTTC,CASSLVLVGDGEQYF
TRBJ1-4,many,TRBV5-5,.,TGTGCCAGCAGCTTGGCGAATGAAAAACTGTTTTTT,CASSLANEKLFF
TRBJ1-3,.,TRBV6-6,.,TGTGCCAGCAGTTACGGTAGCACCATATATTTT,CASSYGSTIYF
TRBJ1-4,.,TRBV6-6,.,TGTGCCAGCAGTTACACCCCCCTCGACAGCGAAAAACTGTTTTTT,CASSYTPLDSEKLFF
TRBJ1-1,.,TRBV20-1,.,TGCAGTGCTAGACCCCCCCCGGGGGCGCTTAGGGAAAAGGAAGCTTTCTTT,CSARPPPGALREKEAFF
TRBJ1-1,many,TRBV5-1,.,TGCGCCAGCAGCTTGGCCGGGCCGAACACTGAAGCTTTCTTT,CASSLAGPNTEAFF
TRBJ2-1,.,TRBV3-1,TRBD2,TGTGCCAGCAGCCGACTATCAGGGACTAGCGGGAGCAATGAGCAGTTCTTC,CASSRLSGTSGSNEQFF
TRBJ2-3,.,TRBV7-2,.,TGTGCCAGCAGCTTAAACCAGGCGGATACGCAGTATTTT,CASSLNQADTQYF
TRBJ2-4,many,TRBV4-1,TRBD1,TGCGCCAGCAGCCAAGAGTTTTCGGGACAGGGCTACTTC,CASSQEFSGQGYF
TRBJ2-6,.,TRBV10-3,TRBD2,TGTGCCATCAGCCCTTCGGGACTAGCGGGAGCCGGGGCCAACGTCCTGACTTTC,CAISPSGLAGAGANVLTF
TRBJ1-6,.,TRBV6-1,.,TGTGCCAGCGGTGAATCTGGGCAGGGAAACTCACCCCTCCACTTT,CASGESGQGNSPLHF
TRBJ2-2,few,TRBV5-1,TRBD1,TGCGCCAGCAGCTTGGCCGCCGGGACAGGGTCCGGGGAGCTGTTTTTT,CASSLAAGTGSGELFF
TRBJ1-1,few,TRBV6-1,TRBD1,TGTGCCAGCAGTGAGGAGGGGGCCATGGCATTGAACACTGAAGCTTTCTTT,CASSEEGAMALNTEAFF
TRBJ2-2,.,TRBV12-3/TRBV12-4,.,TGTGCCAGCAGTTTAATCTCCGGGGAGCTGTTTTTT,CASSLISGELFF
TRBJ2-2,.,TRBV6-5,TRBD1,TGTGCCAGCAGTTGGACAGGGGAGGGCACCGGGGAGCTGTTTTTT,CASSWTGEGTGELFF
TRBJ1-2,many,TRBV10-3,TRBD1,TGTGCCATCAGTGCAGGGGGCGCAAGGGGCTACACCTTC,CAISAGGARGYTF
TRBJ2-7,few,TRBV10-3,.,TGTGCCATCAGTGAGTTGAGGGGCCAAGGAGAGCAGTACTTC,CAISELRGQGEQYF
TRBJ2-7,many,TRBV6-5,TRBD1,TGTGCCAGCAGAAGGGACAGGGGGACCTACGAGCAGTACTTC,CASRRDRGTYEQYF
TRBJ1-1,many,TRBV20-1,.,TGCAGTGTTCCGGACGGAGAGAACACTGAAGCTTTCTTT,CSVPDGENTEAFF
TRBJ2-7,once,TRBV7-2,.,TGTGCCAGCAGCCCTTTTTCGAGCGGCGAGCAGCACTTC,CASSPFSSGEQHF
TRBJ2-1,.,TRBV7-3,.,TGTGCCAGCAGCCGTGATATCTACAATGAGCAGTTCTTC,CASSRDIYNEQFF
TRBJ2-7,.,TRBV28,TRBD2,TGTGCCAGCGGGAGCGGGAGCACATCCTACGAGCAGTACTTC,CASGSGSTSYEQYF
TRBJ2-3,.,TRBV24-1,TRBD2,TGTGCCACCAGTGACCCCACTAGCGGGGTTGATACGCAGTATTTT,CATSDPTSGVDTQYF
TRBJ2-1,.,TRBV24-1,.,TGTGCCACCAGTGATTCGACCCCCCGAAGACTCAATGAGCAGTTCTTC,CATSDSTPRRLNEQFF
TRBJ1-1,few,TRBV7-2,.,TGTGCCAGCAGCTTAATACTAGGCACTGAAGCTTTCTTT,CASSLILGTEAFF
TRBJ1-1,many,TRBV7-9,.,TGTGCCAGCAGCTTGGAAGGATCCTCCGAGAGAGCTTTCTTT,CASSLEGSSERAFF
TRBJ2-7,.,TRBV20-1,.,TGCAGTGCTAGAGATCCATCTATATTGGGGGAGCAGTACTTC,CSARDPSILGEQYF
TRBJ2-1,few,TRBV4-3,.,TGCGCCAGCAGCCAAGACGGGCGGAGGGGAAATGAGCAGTTCTTC,CASSQDGRRGNEQFF
TRBJ2-5,many,TRBV10-2,.,TGCGCCAGCAGCCTAGCACCAGAGACCCAGTACTTC,CASSLAPETQYF
TRBJ1-1,few,TRBV6-4,.,TGTGCCAGCAAAACTGAGGACAGTTTGAACACTGAAGCTTTCTTT,CASKTEDSLNTEAFF
TRBJ2-1,.,TRBV20-1,.,TGCAGTGCTAGAGATTGGAAGGGCTCCTACAATGAGCAGTTCTTC,CSARDWKGSYNEQFF
TRBJ2-7,.,TRBV5-5,TRBD1,TGTGCCAGCAGTAAAGGGACAGGGGGTGGCGAGCAGTACTTC,CASSKGTGGGEQYF
TRBJ1-6,few,TRBV7-2,.,TGTGCCAGCAGCTTATCGGGACCCTATAATTCACCCCTCCACTTT,CASSLSGPYNSPLHF
TRBJ2-5,.,TRBV6-5,.,TGTGCCTGCAGTTCCCCTGACGTAGAGACCCAGTACTTC,CACSSPDVETQYF
TRBJ2-5,few,TRBV5-1,TRBD1,TGCGCCAGCAGCTCCGACAGGGGCACAGAGACCCAGTACTTT,CASSSDRGTETQYF
TRBJ1-1,few,TRBV20-1,TRBD1,TGCAGTGCTACCGGGACAGGGGACTCAAACACTGAAGCTTTCTTT,CSATGTGDSNTEAFF
TRBJ2-7,.,TRBV6-2/TRBV6-3,TRBD1,TGTGCCAGCAGTGCCTCTTTACAGGGGCACGAGCAGTACTTC,CASSASLQGHEQYF
TRBJ1-2,few,TRBV7-2,TRBD1,TGTGCCAGCAGCTCCAACCGGGACAGGTTGGAGGGCTACACCTTC,CASSSNRDRLEGYTF
TRBJ1-1,.,TRBV9,.,TGTGCCAGCAGCGTAGAAGGGACACCCTCCAGGGACACTGAAGCTTTCTTT,CASSVEGTPSRDTEAFF
TRBJ2-5,few,TRBV6-5,.,TGTGCCAGCAGCCCCGGACGGGGAACCCAAGAGACCCAGTACTTC,CASSPGRGTQETQYF
TRBJ2-2,few,TRBV20-1,TRBD2,TGCAGTGCTGAGGTGACTAGCGGGAACACCGGGGAGCTGTTTTTT,CSAEVTSGNTGELFF
TRBJ2-6,.,TRBV12-3/TRBV12-4,.,TGTGCCAGCAGCATCCACCTGGGGGGCGCTGGGGCCAACGTCCTGACTTTC,CASSIHLGGAGANVLTF
TRBJ2-3,.,TRBV9,.,TGTGCCAGCAGCGTAGGGGGGAGGCGGCACACAGATACGCAGTATTTT,CASSVGGRRHTDTQYF
TRBJ2-1,many,TRBV7-8,TRBD2,TGTGCCAGCAGCTACTGGGGGGAGGGCCGTAGGTACAATGAGCAGTTCTTC,CASSYWGEGRRYNEQFF
TRBJ2-3,few,TRBV6-5,.,TGTGCCAGCAGTTACTCGAATCTGGGAGGCGATACGCGGTATTTT,CASSYSNLGGDTRYF
TRBJ1-2,few,TRBV7-3,.,TGTGCCAGCAGCTTAGGGCAGGGACGGGGCTACACCTTC,CASSLGQGRGYTF
TRBJ1-6,.,TRBV7-3,.,TGTGCCAGCAGCCCACCGCAAGGTTCACCCCTCCACTTT,CASSPPQGSPLHF